The subject of this entry is one TCR beta chain. Its antigen is currently not known. Base-call qualities are not available, and no considerably larger clone is one nucleotide away. CDR3 length: 12 amino acids, cysteine to phenylalanine. Here the CDR3 DNA is all that survives: 36 bases in frame from base 1. V is pared back by 6 bases and J by 11 bases, with 14 bases lying between the germline termini. As encoded in the germline V gene, CDR1 is MDHEN while CDR2 is SYDVKM. High-throughput TCR beta sequencing profiled peripheral blood CD8+ and CD4+ T cells from healthy donors, Susac syndrome patients and multiple sclerosis patients. Healthy donors were included as age- and sex-matched controls. CD8+ TEMRA cells were enriched by FACS, while bulk CD8+ and CD4+ T cells were purified by magnetic negative isolation. Blood was collected in EDTA tubes and processed within 24 hours, with PBMCs isolated through density gradient centrifugation. PBMCs intended for TCR sequencing were frozen in liquid nitrogen and were later thawed in a 37 degrees C water bath. A purity of at least 90% was achieved for sorted or isolated CD4+, CD8+ and CD8+ TEMRA cells.

The sample belongs to a study of CD8 T cells in Susac syndrome (dated by TCRdb to the late 2010s). Context from the whole study: The study used repertoire sequencing to test whether antigen drove CD8+ T cell activation and differentiation in Susac syndrome.

The full study reports these points: The study acknowledged that relatively few individuals were included in the TCR sequencing and HLA analysis.

RNA was extracted with the RNeasy kit and roughly 0.5 to 1 ug was reverse transcribed using random hexamers. TCR beta CDR3 regions were amplified with the immunoSEQ multiplex PCR assay covering 54 Vbeta and 13 Jbeta segments. PCR amplification bias was corrected using a synthetic template baseline for primer optimization and computational correction. Processing in the source paper ran as follows. Only productive sequences were kept, with reads annotated to V, D and J genes according to IMGT and analyzed in immunoSEQ Analyzer. Clonality was computed as one minus Shannon entropy normalized by log2 of the number of productive unique sequences. Public and private clones were assessed among the 100 most prevalent clones of each patient and control. Clones were defined as Susac-specific when absent from the healthy and MS cohorts, from 1,000 to 1,100 published viral clones and from other ImmuneACCESS disease sequences. Through fastp at Q25 and MiXCR, TCRdb rebuilt clones from the public reads, retaining in-frame beta chains. Every entry covers one CDR3 protein and lists the most common genes and DNA from its rows. TCRdb, not the authors, supplied the V and J calls. For this sample there are 100,000 to 150,000 distinct CDR3 sequences; over 90% appear just once. The leading ten clones occupy roughly 0.11% of the sample.

This TCR came from a human donor in good health. The chain is made from TRBV28 and TRBJ1-5; the D gene cannot be named for sure. The specimen was CD4+ T cells from PBMCs. Here is the DNA: TGTGCCAGCAGCTCAGTGATCACTGCCCAGCATTTT. Translated, it reads CASSSVITAQHF. Outside the CDR3, residues come from the reference TRBV28 and TRBJ1-5 proteins, so the full variable domain is: DVKVTQSSRYLVKRTGEKVFLECVQDMDHENMFWYRQDPGLGLRLIYFSYDVKMKEKGDIPEGYSVSREKKERFSLILESASTNQTSMYLCASSSVITAQHFGDGTRLSIL.